This T cell receptor beta chain was obtained from a study of cytomegalovirus exposure and HLA in healthy donors. Study at large: Within an early data release were about 90 million unique TCRs drawn from HLA-typed donors. Study results and caveats: Versus the approximately 720-donor mean, an Asian-associated ancestry cluster reportedly showed fewer N-insertions in a later analysis. Sequencing probably produced one cluster of sequence variants that were highly shared. Later on, an analysis showed TCR association rates differing by HLA locus, with DRB1 the most and HLA-C the fewest.

The count of this clone is one. Its cognate antigen is unknown. The PCR ran on 60 Vbeta and 13 Jbeta primers. The repertoire was sequenced with immunoSEQ multiplex PCR; TCRdb's copy has only in-frame clones and lacks some. There are around 130,000 clones in the sample; roughly 84% occur only once, and approximately 3.1% lies in the top ten. Trimming cost V 5 bases and J 2 bases; bases outside gene matches: 10. The CDR3 is made up of 17 amino acids. Germline values: CDR1 MDHEN, CDR2 SYDVKM. The material sequenced was PBMCs. This clonotype originated in a woman aged 18-29 years in good health and CMV-seropositive. The chain employs TRBV28 and TRBJ2-3, with TRBD2 identical over 10 bases. CDR3 in DNA: TGTGCCAGCAGTCCTCAGCGGGGGGGCGGTCTCACAGATACGCAGTATTTT. Translated, it gives CASSPQRGGGLTDTQYF. The complete variable domain, with remaining parts taken from reference TRBV28 and TRBJ2-3, reads DVKVTQSSRYLVKRTGEKVFLECVQDMDHENMFWYRQDPGLGLRLIYFSYDVKMKEKGDIPEGYSVSREKKERFSLILESASTNQTSMYLCASSPQRGGGLTDTQYFGPGTRLTVL.